A selection of T cell receptor beta chains follows, all from one sample in a study of monozygotic twins with inflammatory bowel disease. TCRdb reprocessed the 5' RACE reads and reports one entry per CDR3 protein, with no DNA. This sample contains fewer than 110,000 distinct CDR3 sequences. The source material was blood. Source of these receptors: a human donor with ulcerative colitis or Crohn's disease, or a healthy co-twin of an affected twin (not recorded which). CDR3s include the opening cysteine and the closing phenylalanine or tryptophan. Fields, in order: V gene, J gene, CDR3 protein.

>TRBV7-6|TRBJ2-2
CASSPLQPVGELFF
>TRBV7-2|TRBJ2-3
CASTQNKATDTQYF
>TRBV10-3|TRBJ1-6
CAISETGASYNSPLHF
>TRBV7-9|TRBJ2-4
CASSLTGAVAKNIQYF
>TRBV7-9|TRBJ2-1
CASSLMGYEQFF
>TRBV29-1|TRBJ2-2
CSVGQGVHTGELFF
>TRBV5-1|TRBJ2-1
CASSLAPGLSYNEQFF
>TRBV14|TRBJ1-1
CASSHPEDRNTAAFF
>TRBV5-1|TRBJ2-5
CASSLFYQETQYF
>TRBV7-2|TRBJ2-5
CASSLGTKETQYF
>TRBV12-3/TRBV12-4|TRBJ1-5
CASSLLAGAYQPQHF
>TRBV9|TRBJ1-2
CASSGEYRRFYGYTF
>TRBV7-9|TRBJ1-1
CASSLRSGGTEAFF
>TRBV12-3/TRBV12-4|TRBJ2-2
CASSGGQPNTGELFF
>TRBV20-1|TRBJ2-4
CSAHRNTIAKNMQYF
>TRBV7-2|TRBJ2-7
CASSLGLELSYEQYF
>TRBV6-1|TRBJ2-5
CASSDAIAMHQETQYF
>TRBV7-2|TRBJ2-5
CASSTQKGQTQYF
>TRBV27|TRBJ2-2
CASSRLTGTQYTGELFF
>TRBV7-2|TRBJ2-3
CASDGTGGPDTQYF
>TRBV27|TRBJ1-5
CASSPRVRAGNQPQHF
>TRBV7-3|TRBJ1-6
CASSLLGGSYNSPLHF
>TRBV18|TRBJ2-7
CASSPPGTGVGEQYF
>TRBV18|TRBJ1-5
CASSPGPSGNQPQHF
>TRBV7-2|TRBJ1-6
CASSLVSGGVSSPLHF
>TRBV6-2/TRBV6-3|TRBJ2-3
CASSYSGGGTDTQYF
>TRBV5-1|TRBJ1-4
CASSLGGTQGRKLFF